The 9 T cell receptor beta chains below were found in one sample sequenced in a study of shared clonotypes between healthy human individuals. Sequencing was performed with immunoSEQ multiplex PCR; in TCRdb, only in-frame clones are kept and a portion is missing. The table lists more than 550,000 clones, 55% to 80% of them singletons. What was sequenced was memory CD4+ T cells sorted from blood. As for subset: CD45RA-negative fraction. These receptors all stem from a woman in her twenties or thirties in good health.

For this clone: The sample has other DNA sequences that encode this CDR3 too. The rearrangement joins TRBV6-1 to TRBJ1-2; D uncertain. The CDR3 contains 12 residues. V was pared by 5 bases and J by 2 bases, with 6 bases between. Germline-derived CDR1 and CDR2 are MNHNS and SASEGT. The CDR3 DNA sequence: TGTGCCAGCAGTCCCGCGAACTATGGCTACACCTTC. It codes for CASSPANYGYTF.

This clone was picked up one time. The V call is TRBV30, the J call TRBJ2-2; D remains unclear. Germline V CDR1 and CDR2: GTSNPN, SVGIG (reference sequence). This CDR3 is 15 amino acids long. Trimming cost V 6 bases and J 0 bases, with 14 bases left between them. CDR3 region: CACRGQHANTGELFF. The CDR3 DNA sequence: TGTGCCTGCCGAGGCCAGCACGCGAACACCGGGGAGCTGTTTTTT. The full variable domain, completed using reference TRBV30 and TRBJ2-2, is SQTIHQWPATLVQPVGSPLSLECTVEGTSNPNLYWYRQAAGRGLQLLFYSVGIGQISSEVPQNLSASRPQDRQFILSSKKLLLSDSGFYLCACRGQHANTGELFFGEGSRLTVL.

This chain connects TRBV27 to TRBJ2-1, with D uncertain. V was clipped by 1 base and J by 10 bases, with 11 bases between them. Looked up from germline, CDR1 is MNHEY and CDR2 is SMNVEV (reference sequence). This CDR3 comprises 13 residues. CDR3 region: CASSLYSGFEQFF. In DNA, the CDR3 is TGTGCCAGCAGTTTATACTCCGGCTTCGAGCAGTTCTTC.

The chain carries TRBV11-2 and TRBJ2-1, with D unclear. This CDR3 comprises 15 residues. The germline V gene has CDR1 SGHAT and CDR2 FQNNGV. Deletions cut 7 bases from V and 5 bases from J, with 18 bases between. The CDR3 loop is CASKSGLTGDNEQFF. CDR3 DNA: TGTGCCAGCAAGTCTGGCCTAACTGGGGACAATGAGCAGTTCTTC.

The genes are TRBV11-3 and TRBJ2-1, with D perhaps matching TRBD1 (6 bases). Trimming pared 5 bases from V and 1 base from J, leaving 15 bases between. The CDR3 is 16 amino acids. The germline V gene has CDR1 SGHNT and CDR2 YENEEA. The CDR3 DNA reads TGTGCCAGCAGCCAAGGCGGACAGAGATCCTACAATGAGCAGTTCTTC. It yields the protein CASSQGGQRSYNEQFF. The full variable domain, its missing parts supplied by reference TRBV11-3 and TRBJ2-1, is EAGVVQSPRYKIIEKKQPVAFWCNPISGHNTLYWYLQNLGQGPELLIRYENEEAVDDSQLPKDRFSAERLKGVDSTLKIQPAELGDSAVYLCASSQGGQRSYNEQFFGPGTRLTVL.

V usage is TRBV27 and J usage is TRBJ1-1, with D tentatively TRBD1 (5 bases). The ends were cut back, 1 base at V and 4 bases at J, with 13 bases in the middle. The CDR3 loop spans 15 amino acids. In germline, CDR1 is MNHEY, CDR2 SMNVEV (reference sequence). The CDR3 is CASSLFGTRGTEAFF. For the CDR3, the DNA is TGTGCCAGCAGTTTATTCGGGACCAGAGGCACTGAAGCTTTCTTT.

This CDR3 is CASRDQTRVSGNTIYF. DNA for the CDR3: TGTGCCAGCAGGGATCAAACTAGGGTCTCAGGAAACACCATATATTTT. This chain joins TRBV28 and TRBJ1-3; no reliable D call. The CDR3 covers 16 residues. Germline CDR1 is MDHEN and CDR2 is SYDVKM. Trimming removed 6 bases at V and 4 bases at J, with 19 bases between.

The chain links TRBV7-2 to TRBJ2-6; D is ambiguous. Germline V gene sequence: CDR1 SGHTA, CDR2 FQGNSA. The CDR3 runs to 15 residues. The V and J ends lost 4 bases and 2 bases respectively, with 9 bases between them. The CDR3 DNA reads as TGTGCCAGCAGCTACGCCGTGGCTGGGGCCAACGTCCTGACTTTC. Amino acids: CASSYAVAGANVLTF.

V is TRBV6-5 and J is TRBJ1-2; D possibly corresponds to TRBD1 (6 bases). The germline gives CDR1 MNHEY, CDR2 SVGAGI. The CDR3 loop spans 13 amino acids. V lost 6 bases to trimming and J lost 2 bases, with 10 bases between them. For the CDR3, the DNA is TGTGCCAGCAGCAGTACAGGGAACTATGGCTACACCTTC. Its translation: CASSSTGNYGYTF.